This T cell receptor beta chain was sequenced for a study of blood T cell repertoires in COVID-19 (dated by TCRdb to about 2020). With regard to the full study: Samples covering the acute and convalescent phases of COVID-19 were provided by collaborators in the United States, Italy and Spain. The prospective study material was composed of cDNA or gDNA derived from T cells, B-cell-depleted T cells, or PBMCs. Subjects who had been exposed to COVID-19, were actively infected with it, or had recovered from it provided the deeply sampled blood TCRbeta repertoires that made up the dataset. The repertoires were released in a freely available public database intended as a resource for research on the immune response to SARS-CoV-2. Samples were obtained from the ongoing ImmuneRACE study (first 160 participants) and from roughly 1,300 subjects provided by 6 global collaborators. Nearly every sample came with metadata listing a de-identified subject ID, COVID-19 status, age in years and sex. Where available, HLA class I and class II types were taken from metadata supplied by the sample provider and were not determined by assay-based typing.

Overall study outcomes, separate from this receptor: The amount of clinical and demographic metadata varied by source and participant and was provided uncurated.

A remark on this clone: Its antigen is currently not known. Per-base qualities were not stored, and no clone one base away is much larger.

The CDR3 holds 16 amino acids from the cysteine to the phenylalanine. The sequence is cut down to CDR3 DNA, 48 bases in frame from base 1. The germline V gene supplies CDR1 SGHTA and CDR2 FQGNSA. Unmatched junction bases come to 8, with V trimmed by 2 bases and J by 6 bases. Each collaborating institution followed its own protocols to collect whole blood in K2EDTA tubes. For TCRbeta analysis, collaborator samples were shipped as frozen whole blood, as isolated PBMCs, or as DNA extracted from either sample type. The immunoSEQ Assay, a bias-controlled multiplex PCR, was used to amplify TCRbeta CDR3 regions from genomic DNA. On the study's bioinformatics: The number of nucleated cells in each sample was estimated by amplification of reference gene primers within the assay. To quantify the absolute abundance of each unique TCRbeta CDR3 rearrangement, sequence reads were collapsed and filtered. Productive Simpson clonality was computed per sample as the square root of Simpson's diversity index over productive rearrangements. Entries here come from immuneACCESS through TCRdb and include only in-frame sequences with V and J called. Some clones fail to appear in such tables; in the studies checked, an unresolved V gene covers under half of the shortfall, and the cause of the remainder is unknown. For V, J and clone size, that table is used; D and trimming come from the DNA. A total of fewer than 250,000 clones appear in this sample, around 83% of them only once. The ten largest account for roughly 2.9% of the sample.

The rearrangement joined TRBV7-2 to TRBJ2-3, with 10 bases in between that match TRBD2. This TCR came from a man aged 50 to 59 with active or convalescent COVID-19. Sequencing used peripheral blood. CDR3 reads: CASSLWASGSLDTQYF. The sequenced DNA: TGTGCCAGCAGCTTATGGGCTAGCGGGAGTCTCGATACGCAGTATTTT. With all but the CDR3 taken from the reference TRBV7-2 and TRBJ2-3 genes, the full variable domain is: GAGVSQSPSNKVTEKGKDVELRCDPISGHTALYWYRQSLGQGLEFLIYFQGNSAPDKSGLPSDRFSAERTGGSVSTLTIQRTQQEDSAVYLCASSLWASGSLDTQYFGPGTRLTVL.